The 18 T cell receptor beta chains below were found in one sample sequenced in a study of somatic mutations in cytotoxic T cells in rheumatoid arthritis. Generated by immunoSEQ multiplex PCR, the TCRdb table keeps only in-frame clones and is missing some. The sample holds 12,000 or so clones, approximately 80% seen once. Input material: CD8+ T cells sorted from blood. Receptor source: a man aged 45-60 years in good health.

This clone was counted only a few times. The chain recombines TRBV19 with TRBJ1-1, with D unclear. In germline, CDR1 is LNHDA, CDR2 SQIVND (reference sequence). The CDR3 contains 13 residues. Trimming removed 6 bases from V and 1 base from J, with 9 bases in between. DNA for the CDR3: TGTGCCAGTAGCCTCACAGAGAACACTGAAGCTTTCTTT. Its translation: CASSLTENTEAFF.

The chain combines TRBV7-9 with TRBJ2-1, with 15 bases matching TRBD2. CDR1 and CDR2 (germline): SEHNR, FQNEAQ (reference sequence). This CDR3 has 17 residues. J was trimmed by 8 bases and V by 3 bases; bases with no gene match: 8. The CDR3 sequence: CASSLQGLAGGKYEQFF. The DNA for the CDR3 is TGTGCCAGCAGCTTGCAGGGACTAGCGGGGGGAAAGTATGAGCAGTTCTTC.

The CDR3 spells CASIPGGSRSLHF. For the CDR3, the DNA is TGTGCCAGCATCCCGGGGGGGTCACGGTCCCTCCACTTT. This rearrangement joins TRBV2 to TRBJ1-6, with D perhaps matching TRBD1 (5 bases). This CDR3 contains 13 residues. Trimming removed 7 bases at V and 14 bases at J, with 18 bases between. Germline V gene data show CDR1 as SNHLY and CDR2 as FYNNEI. Based on the CDR3 plus reference TRBV2 and TRBJ1-6, the full variable domain is EPEVTQTPSHQVTQMGQEVILRCVPISNHLYFYWYRQILGQKVEFLVSFYNNEISEKSEIFDDQFSVERPDGSNFTLKIRSTKLEDSAMYFCASIPGGSRSLHFGNGTRLTVT.

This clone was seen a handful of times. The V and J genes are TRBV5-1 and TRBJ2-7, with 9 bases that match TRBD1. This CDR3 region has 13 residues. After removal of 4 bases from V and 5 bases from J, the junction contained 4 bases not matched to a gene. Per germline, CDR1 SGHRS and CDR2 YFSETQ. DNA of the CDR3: TGCGCCAGCAGCCCCACAGGGGGCGACGAGCAGTACGTC. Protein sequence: CASSPTGGDEQYV.

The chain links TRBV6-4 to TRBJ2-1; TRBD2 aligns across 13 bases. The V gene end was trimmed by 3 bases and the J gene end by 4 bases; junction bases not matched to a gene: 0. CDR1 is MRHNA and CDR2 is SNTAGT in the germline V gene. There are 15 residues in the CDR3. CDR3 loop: CASSETSGRYNEQFF. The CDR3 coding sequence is TGTGCCAGCAGTGAGACTAGCGGGAGGTACAATGAGCAGTTCTTC.

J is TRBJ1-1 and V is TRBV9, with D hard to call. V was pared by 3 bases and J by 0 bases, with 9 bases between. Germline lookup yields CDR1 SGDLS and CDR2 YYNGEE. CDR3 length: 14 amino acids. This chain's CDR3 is CASSAYSLNTEAFF. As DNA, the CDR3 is TGTGCCAGCAGCGCCTACAGCCTGAACACTGAAGCTTTCTTT.

CDR3 in DNA: TGTGCCAGCAGCTTGGCTGATAGAAACAGCATTAACACTGAAGCTTTCTTT. This codes for CASSLADRNSINTEAFF. The chain joins TRBV5-6 to TRBJ1-1, with no clear D. The germline CDR1 and CDR2 sequences are SGHDT and YYEEEE. V lost 0 bases to trimming and J lost 2 bases, with 17 bases between them. This CDR3 has 17 amino acids.

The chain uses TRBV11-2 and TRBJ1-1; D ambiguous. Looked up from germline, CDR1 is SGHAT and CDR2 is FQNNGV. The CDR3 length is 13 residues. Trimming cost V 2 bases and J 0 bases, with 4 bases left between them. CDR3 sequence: CASSLILNTEAFF. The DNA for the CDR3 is TGTGCCAGCAGCTTAATTCTGAACACTGAAGCTTTCTTT.

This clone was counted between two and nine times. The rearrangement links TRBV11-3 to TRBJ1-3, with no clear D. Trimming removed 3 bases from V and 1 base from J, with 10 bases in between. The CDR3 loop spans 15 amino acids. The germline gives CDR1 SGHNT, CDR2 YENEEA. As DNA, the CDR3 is TGTGCCAGCAGCTTTGGGTTTGGTTCTGGAAACACCATATATTTT. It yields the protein CASSFGFGSGNTIYF.

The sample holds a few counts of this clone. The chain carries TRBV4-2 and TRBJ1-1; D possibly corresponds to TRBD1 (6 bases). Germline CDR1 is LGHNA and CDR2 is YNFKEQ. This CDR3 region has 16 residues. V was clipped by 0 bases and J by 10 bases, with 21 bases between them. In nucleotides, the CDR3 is TGTGCCAGCAGCCAAGATTGGTACGGGGGGCGGGTTTCAGCTTTCTTT. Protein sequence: CASSQDWYGGRVSAFF.

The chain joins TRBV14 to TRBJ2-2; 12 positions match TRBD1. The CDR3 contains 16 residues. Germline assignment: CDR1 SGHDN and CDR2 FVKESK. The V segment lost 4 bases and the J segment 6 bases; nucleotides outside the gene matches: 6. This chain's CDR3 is CASSPWDRGLAGELFF. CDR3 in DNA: TGTGCCAGCAGCCCCTGGGACAGGGGGCTTGCCGGGGAGCTGTTTTTT.

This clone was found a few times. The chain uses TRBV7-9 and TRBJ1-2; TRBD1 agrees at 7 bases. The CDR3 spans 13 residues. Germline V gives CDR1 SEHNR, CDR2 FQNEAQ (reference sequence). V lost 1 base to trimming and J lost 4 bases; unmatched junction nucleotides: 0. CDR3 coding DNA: TGTGCCAGCAGCTTAGGGGACAGCTATGGCTACACCTTC. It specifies CASSLGDSYGYTF. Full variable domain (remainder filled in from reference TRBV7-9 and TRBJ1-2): DTGVSQNPRHKITKRGQNVTFRCDPISEHNRLYWYRQTLGQGPEFLTYFQNEAQLEKSRLLSDRFSAERPKGSFSTLEIQRTEQGDSAMYLCASSLGDSYGYTFGSGTRLTVV.

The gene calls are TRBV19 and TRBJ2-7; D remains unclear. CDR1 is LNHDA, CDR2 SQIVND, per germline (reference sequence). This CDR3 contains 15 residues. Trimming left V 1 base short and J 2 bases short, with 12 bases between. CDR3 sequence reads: CASSIGPSAAYEQYF. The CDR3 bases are TGTGCCAGTAGTATAGGCCCCAGCGCCGCCTACGAGCAGTACTTC.

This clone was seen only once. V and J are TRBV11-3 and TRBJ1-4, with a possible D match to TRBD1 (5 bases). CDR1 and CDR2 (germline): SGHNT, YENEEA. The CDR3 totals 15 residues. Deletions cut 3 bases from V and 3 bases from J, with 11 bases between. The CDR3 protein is CASSLETASNEKLFF. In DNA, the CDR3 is TGTGCCAGCAGCTTGGAGACAGCATCTAATGAAAAACTGTTTTTT.

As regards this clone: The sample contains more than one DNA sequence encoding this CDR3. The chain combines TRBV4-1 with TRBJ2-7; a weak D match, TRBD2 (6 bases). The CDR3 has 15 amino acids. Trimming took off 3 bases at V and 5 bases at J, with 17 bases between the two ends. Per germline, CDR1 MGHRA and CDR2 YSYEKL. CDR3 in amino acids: CASSHHPPGVDEQYF. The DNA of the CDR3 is TGCGCCAGCAGCCATCACCCTCCGGGGGTAGACGAGCAGTACTTC.

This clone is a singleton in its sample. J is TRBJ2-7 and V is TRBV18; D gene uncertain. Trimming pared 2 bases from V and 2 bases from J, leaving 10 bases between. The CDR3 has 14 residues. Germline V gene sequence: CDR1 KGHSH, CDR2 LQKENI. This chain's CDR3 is CASSPREQPYEQYF. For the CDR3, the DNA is TGTGCCAGCTCACCAAGGGAACAGCCCTACGAGCAGTACTTC. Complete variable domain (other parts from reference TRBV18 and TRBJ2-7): NAGVMQNPRHLVRRRGQEARLRCSPMKGHSHVYWYRQLPEEGLKFMVYLQKENIIDESGMPKERFSAEFPKEGPSILRIQQVVRGDSAAYFCASSPREQPYEQYFGPGTRLTVT.

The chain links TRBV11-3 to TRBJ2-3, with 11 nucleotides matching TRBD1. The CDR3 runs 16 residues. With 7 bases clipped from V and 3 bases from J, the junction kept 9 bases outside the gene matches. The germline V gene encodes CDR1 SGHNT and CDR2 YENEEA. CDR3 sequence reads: CASTSHGTGGTDTQYF. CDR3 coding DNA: TGTGCCAGCACCTCTCACGGGACAGGGGGGACAGATACGCAGTATTTT. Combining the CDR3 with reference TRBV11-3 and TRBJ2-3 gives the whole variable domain EAGVVQSPRYKIIEKKQPVAFWCNPISGHNTLYWYLQNLGQGPELLIRYENEEAVDDSQLPKDRFSAERLKGVDSTLKIQPAELGDSAVYLCASTSHGTGGTDTQYFGPGTRLTVL.

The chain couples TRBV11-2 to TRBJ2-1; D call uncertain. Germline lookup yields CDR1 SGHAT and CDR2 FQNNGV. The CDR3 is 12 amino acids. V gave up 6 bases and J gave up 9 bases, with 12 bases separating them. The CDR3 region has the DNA TGTGCCAGCAGTCGCGACCGACCTGAGCAGTTCTTC. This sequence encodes CASSRDRPEQFF.